This T cell receptor (beta chain) is from a study of T cell repertoires in cytomegalovirus infection. Looking at the study overall: Selected CMV epitopes included recently identified HLA-C-restricted ones as well as well-studied HLA-B-restricted ones. Indications of both CMV infection and matching HLA type were provided by public TCR beta signatures.

On this clonotype itself: The antigen is undetermined.

One entry per CDR3 protein, called by TCRdb with MiXCR from the reads. The profile covers tens of thousands of distinct CDR3 sequences, with 20% to 30% appearing a single time and 50% taken by the ten largest. Findings and caveats of the study: In two of eight donors, the top clonotype was HLA-C-restricted CMV-specific.

Germline loops: CDR1 LGHDT, CDR2 YNNKEL (reference sequence). The CDR3 runs to 16 residues. V lost 0 bases and J 0 bases, leaving 9 bases between the germline ends. This clonotype was obtained from a human donor in good health (CMV status not recorded). Some clones in this sample may be carry-over from other donors' samples. V and J are TRBV3-1 and TRBJ2-4, with D possibly matching TRBD2 (5 bases). This sample comprised CD8+ T cells from cultured PBMCs, obtained from culture after CMV antigen stimulation. In DNA, the CDR3 is TGTGCCAGCAGCCAAGATTTGACTATAGCCAAAAACATTCAGTACTTC. Translated, it gives CASSQDLTIAKNIQYF.